The 11 T cell receptor beta chains listed next were all sequenced from one sample in a study of early T cells in non-severe SARS-CoV-2 infection. TCRdb re-called the 5' RACE reads through MiXCR, storing one row per CDR3 protein. The sample consists of around 84,000 distinct CDR3 sequences, more than 9% of them appearing once. The sequencing here drew on whole blood, taken at baseline. These receptors originate from an adult who was a healthcare worker with PCR-confirmed SARS-CoV-2 infection or an uninfected control (not recorded which).

The chain recombines TRBV20-1 with TRBJ1-5; D not certain. Trimming stripped 6 bases from V and 7 bases from J, with 7 bases between. CDR1 is DFQATT, CDR2 SNEGSKA, per germline (reference sequence). CDR3 length equals 10 residues. The DNA for the CDR3 is TGCAGTGCACCCGGACAGCCCCAGCATTTT. This gives the protein CSAPGQPQHF.

This clonotype has just a few counts. The genes are TRBV20-1 and TRBJ2-7; 7 bases fit TRBD1. J was trimmed by 3 bases and V by 1 base; bases with no gene match: 6. The CDR3 spans 14 residues. Germline CDR1 reads DFQATT; CDR2 reads SNEGSKA (reference sequence). In nucleotides, the CDR3 is TGCAGTGCTAGAGTCGACAGGGTAGACTACGAGCAGTACTTC. Amino acids: CSARVDRVDYEQYF.

This clonotype showed up just a few times. This sequence joins TRBV7-2 and TRBJ2-5, with D unclear. This CDR3 has 15 amino acids. Germline V gives CDR1 SGHTA, CDR2 FQGNSA. With 1 base removed from V and 0 bases from J, the gap between germline ends came to 9 bases. In nucleotides, the CDR3 is TGTGCCAGCAGCTTAGGTTCCCAGTACCAAGAGACCCAGTACTTC. It translates to CASSLGSQYQETQYF.

Here the CDR3 reads CASSLASSGSPGEQFF. The DNA for the CDR3 is TGTGCCAGCAGCTTAGCGTCTAGCGGGAGTCCCGGTGAGCAGTTCTTC. The rearrangement joins TRBV7-2 to TRBJ2-1; 10 bases line up with TRBD2. V lost 0 bases to trimming and J lost 9 bases; unmatched junction nucleotides: 8. CDR3 size: 16 residues. Per the germline V gene, CDR1 is SGHTA and CDR2 is FQGNSA.

The V gene is TRBV20-1, the J gene TRBJ1-3, with 7 bases that match TRBD1. V lost 4 bases and J lost 2; bases outside the gene matches: 5. The CDR3 contains 14 residues. The germline CDR1 and CDR2 sequences are DFQATT and SNEGSKA (reference sequence). The CDR3 is CSATTGEAGNTIYF. The CDR3 DNA sequence: TGCAGTGCTACTACAGGGGAGGCTGGAAACACCATATATTTT.

This clonotype has just a few counts. This sequence joins TRBV11-2 and TRBJ2-2, with D uncertain. CDR1 is SGHAT and CDR2 is FQNNGV in the germline V gene. The CDR3 consists of 16 residues. V lost 1 base to trimming and J lost 4 bases, with 13 bases between them. CDR3 sequence (DNA): TGTGCCAGCAGCTTAGCCGCCTCCTTGGGCACCGGGGAGCTGTTTTTT. Amino acid sequence: CASSLAASLGTGELFF. Drawing the rest from reference TRBV11-2 and TRBJ2-2, the complete variable domain is EAGVAQSPRYKIIEKRQSVAFWCNPISGHATLYWYQQILGQGPKLLIQFQNNGVVDDSQLPKDRFSAERLKGVDSTLKIQPAKLEDSAVYLCASSLAASLGTGELFFGEGSRLTVL.

This clonotype was observed a few times. This sequence joins TRBV27 and TRBJ2-4; possibly TRBD1 for D (6 bases). V was clipped by 3 bases and J by 0 bases, with 15 bases between them. This CDR3 region has 17 residues. CDR1 is MNHEY and CDR2 is SMNVEV in the germline V gene (reference sequence). CDR3 residues: CASSFDGVGGAKNIQYF. The CDR3 DNA is TGTGCCAGCAGTTTTGATGGGGTAGGGGGAGCCAAAAACATTCAGTACTTC.

This clonotype was found a few times. The CDR3 is CASSQEARQGTEGYTF. Written as DNA, the CDR3 is TGCGCCAGCAGCCAAGAGGCGAGGCAGGGGACGGAAGGCTACACCTTC. The chain combines TRBV4-1 with TRBJ1-2; TRBD1 might be the D (6 bases). CDR1 is MGHRA and CDR2 is YSYEKL in the germline V gene. V was trimmed by 0 bases and J by 8 bases, leaving 19 bases between them. This CDR3 is built from 16 residues.

This clonotype was seen at least ten times. The CDR3 protein is CASSVGPGVSQPQHF. The DNA of the CDR3 is TGTGCCAGCAGCGTAGGTCCGGGGGTAAGTCAGCCCCAGCATTTT. The chain combines TRBV9 with TRBJ1-5; possible D gene TRBD1, 5 bases. The length of the CDR3 is 15 residues. Germline CDR1 and CDR2: SGDLS and YYNGEE. Trimming pared 0 bases from V and 6 bases from J, leaving 13 bases between.

As regards this clonotype: Here the CDR3 omits its conserved ending phenylalanine or tryptophan, so a read error is the likely source. The J gene is TRBJ2-7, the V gene TRBV28; no clear D gene. CDR1 and CDR2 (germline): MDHEN, SYDVKM. Trimming removed 5 bases at V and 3 bases at J, with 17 bases between. This CDR3 spans 15 amino acids. The CDR3 DNA reads TGTGCCAGCAGTACGAGAAGGCCTGCTAACTACGAGCAGTACCTC. Translation: CASSTRRPANYEQYL.

This clonotype has more than one count but fewer than ten. This chain's CDR3 is CSASPTHDNEQFF. CDR3 in DNA: TGCAGTGCTAGCCCCACCCACGACAATGAGCAGTTCTTC. This chain connects TRBV20-1 to TRBJ2-1; no firm D call. The length of the CDR3 is 13 residues. The ends were cut back, 3 bases at V and 5 bases at J, with 11 bases in the middle. CDR1 DFQATT and CDR2 SNEGSKA come from the germline V gene (reference sequence).